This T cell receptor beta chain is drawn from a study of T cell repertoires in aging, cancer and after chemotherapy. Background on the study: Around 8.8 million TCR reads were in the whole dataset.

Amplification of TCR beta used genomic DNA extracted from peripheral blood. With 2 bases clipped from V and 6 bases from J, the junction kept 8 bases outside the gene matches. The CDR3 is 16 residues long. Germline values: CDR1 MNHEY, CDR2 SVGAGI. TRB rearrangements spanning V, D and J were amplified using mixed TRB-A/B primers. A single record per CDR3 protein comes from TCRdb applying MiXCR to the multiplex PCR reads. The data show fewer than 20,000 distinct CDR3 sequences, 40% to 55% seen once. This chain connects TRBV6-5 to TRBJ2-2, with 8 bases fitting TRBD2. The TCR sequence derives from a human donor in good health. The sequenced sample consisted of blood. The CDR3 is CASSYGAGGLAGELFF. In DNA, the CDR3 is TGTGCCAGCAGTTACGGTGCGGGAGGACTGGCCGGGGAGCTGTTTTTT.